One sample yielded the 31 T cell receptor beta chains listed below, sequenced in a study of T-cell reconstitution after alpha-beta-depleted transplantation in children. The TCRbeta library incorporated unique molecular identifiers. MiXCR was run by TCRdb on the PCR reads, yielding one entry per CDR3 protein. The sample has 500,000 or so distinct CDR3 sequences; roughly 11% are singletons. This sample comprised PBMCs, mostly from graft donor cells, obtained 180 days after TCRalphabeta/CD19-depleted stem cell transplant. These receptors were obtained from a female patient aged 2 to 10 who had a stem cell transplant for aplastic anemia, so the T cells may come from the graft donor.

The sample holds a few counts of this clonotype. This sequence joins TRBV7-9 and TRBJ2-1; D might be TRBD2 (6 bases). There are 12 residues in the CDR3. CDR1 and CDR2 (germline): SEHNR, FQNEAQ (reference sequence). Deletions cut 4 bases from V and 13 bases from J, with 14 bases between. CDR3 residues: CASSSGLSRQFF. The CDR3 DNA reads TGTGCCAGCAGCTCGGGACTTTCACGACAGTTCTTC.

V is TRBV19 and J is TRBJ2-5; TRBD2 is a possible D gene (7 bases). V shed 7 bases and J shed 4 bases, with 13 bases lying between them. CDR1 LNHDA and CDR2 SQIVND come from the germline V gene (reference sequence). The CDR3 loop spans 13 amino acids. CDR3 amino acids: CASTGLGGETQYF. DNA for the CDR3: TGTGCCAGTACCGGACTAGGGGGAGAGACCCAGTACTTC.

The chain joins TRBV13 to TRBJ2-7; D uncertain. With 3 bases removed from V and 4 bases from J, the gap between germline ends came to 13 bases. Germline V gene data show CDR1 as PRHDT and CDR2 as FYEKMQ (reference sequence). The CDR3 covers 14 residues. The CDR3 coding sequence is TGTGCCAGCAGCTTTCGGGCCACGGCGTACGAGCAGTACTTC. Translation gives CASSFRATAYEQYF.

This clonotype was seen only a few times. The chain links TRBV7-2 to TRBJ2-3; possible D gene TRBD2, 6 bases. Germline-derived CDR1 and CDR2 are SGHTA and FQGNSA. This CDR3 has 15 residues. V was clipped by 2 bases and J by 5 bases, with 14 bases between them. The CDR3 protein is CASSLTRLVEDTQYF. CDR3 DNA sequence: TGTGCCAGCAGCTTAACCCGACTAGTCGAAGATACGCAGTATTTT.

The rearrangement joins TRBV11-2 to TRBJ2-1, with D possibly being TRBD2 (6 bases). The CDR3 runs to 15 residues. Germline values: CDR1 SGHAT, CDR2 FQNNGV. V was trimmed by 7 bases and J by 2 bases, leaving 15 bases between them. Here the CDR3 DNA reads TGTGCCAGCAAACACCTAGCGAGACCCTACAATGAGCAGTTCTTC. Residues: CASKHLARPYNEQFF. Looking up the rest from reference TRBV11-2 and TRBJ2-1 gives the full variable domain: EAGVAQSPRYKIIEKRQSVAFWCNPISGHATLYWYQQILGQGPKLLIQFQNNGVVDDSQLPKDRFSAERLKGVDSTLKIQPAKLEDSAVYLCASKHLARPYNEQFFGPGTRLTVL.

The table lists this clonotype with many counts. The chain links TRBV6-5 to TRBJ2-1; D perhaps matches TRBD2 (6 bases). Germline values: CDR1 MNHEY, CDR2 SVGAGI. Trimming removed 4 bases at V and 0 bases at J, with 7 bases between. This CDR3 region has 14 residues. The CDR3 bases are TGTGCCAGCAGTTTAGCGGCCTCCTACAATGAGCAGTTCTTC. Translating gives CASSLAASYNEQFF.

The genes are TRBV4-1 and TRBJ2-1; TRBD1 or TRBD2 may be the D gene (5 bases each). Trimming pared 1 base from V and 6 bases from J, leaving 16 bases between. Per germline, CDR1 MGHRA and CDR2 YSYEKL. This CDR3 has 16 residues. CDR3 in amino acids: CASSQGPTGAGNEQFF. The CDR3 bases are TGCGCCAGCAGCCAAGGCCCAACCGGGGCTGGCAATGAGCAGTTCTTC.

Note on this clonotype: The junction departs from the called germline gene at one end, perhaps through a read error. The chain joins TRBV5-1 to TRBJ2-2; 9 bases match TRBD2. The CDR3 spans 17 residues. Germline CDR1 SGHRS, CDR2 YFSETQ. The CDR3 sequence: CASSLGLALLNTGELFF. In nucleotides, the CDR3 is TGCGCCAGCAGTTTGGGACTAGCTCTTTTGAACACCGGGGAGCTGTTTTTT.

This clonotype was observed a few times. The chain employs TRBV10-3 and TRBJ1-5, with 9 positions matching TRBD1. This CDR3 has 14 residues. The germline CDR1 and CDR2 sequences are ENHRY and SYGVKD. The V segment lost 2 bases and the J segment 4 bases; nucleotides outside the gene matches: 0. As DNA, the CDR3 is TGTGCCATCAGTGAGGGGACAGGGAATCAGCCCCAGCATTTT. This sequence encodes CAISEGTGNQPQHF.

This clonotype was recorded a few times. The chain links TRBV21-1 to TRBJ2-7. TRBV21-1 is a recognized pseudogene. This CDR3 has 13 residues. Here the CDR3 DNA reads TGTGCCAGCAGCAAAGGGGAGTCTTACGAGCAGTACTTC. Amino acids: CASSKGESYEQYF.

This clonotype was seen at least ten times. The CDR3, as DNA: TGTGCCAGCACTGGCGAGCAGTACTTC. Protein product: CASTGEQYF. The rearrangement joins TRBV6-1 to TRBJ2-7, with unresolved D. Trimming stripped 7 bases from V and 6 bases from J, with 4 bases between. Germline assignment: CDR1 MNHNS and CDR2 SASEGT. CDR3 length: 9 residues.

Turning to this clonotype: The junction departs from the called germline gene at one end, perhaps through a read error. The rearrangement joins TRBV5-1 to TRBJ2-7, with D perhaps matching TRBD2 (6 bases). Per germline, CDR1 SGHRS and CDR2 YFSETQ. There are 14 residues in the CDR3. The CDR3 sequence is CASSFLAVSCEQYF. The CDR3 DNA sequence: TGCGCCAGCAGCTTCTTAGCGGTCTCCTGCGAGCAGTACTTC. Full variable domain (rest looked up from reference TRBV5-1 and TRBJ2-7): KAGVTQTPRYLIKTRGQQVTLSCSPISGHRSVSWYQQTPGQGLQFLFEYFSETQRNKGNFPGRFSGRQFSNSRSEMNVSTLELGDSALYLCASSFLAVSCEQYFGPGTRLTVT.

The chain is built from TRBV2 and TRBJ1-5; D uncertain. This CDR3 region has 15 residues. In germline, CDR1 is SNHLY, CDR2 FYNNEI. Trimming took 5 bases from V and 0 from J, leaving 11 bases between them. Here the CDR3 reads CASSFDGNSNQPQHF. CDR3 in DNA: TGTGCCAGCAGTTTTGACGGAAATAGCAATCAGCCCCAGCATTTT.

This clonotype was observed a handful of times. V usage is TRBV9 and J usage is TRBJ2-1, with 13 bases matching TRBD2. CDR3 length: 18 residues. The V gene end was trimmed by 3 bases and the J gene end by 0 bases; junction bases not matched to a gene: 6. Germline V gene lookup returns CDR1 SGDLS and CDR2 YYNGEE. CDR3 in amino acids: CASSAGLAGTSSYNEQFF. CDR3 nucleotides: TGTGCCAGCAGCGCGGGACTAGCGGGGACGAGCTCCTACAATGAGCAGTTCTTC.

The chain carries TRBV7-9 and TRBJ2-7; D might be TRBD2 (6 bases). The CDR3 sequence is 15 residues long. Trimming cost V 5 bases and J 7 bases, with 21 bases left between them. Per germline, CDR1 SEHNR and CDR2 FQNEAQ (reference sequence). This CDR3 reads CASSGGAPEAWEQYV. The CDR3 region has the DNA TGTGCCAGCAGCGGCGGGGCCCCCGAGGCGTGGGAGCAGTACGTC.

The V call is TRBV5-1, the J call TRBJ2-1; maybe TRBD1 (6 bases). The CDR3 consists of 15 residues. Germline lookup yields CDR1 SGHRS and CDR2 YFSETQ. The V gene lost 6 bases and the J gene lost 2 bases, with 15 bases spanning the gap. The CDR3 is CASTYRTDPYNEQFF. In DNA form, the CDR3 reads TGCGCCAGCACCTACAGGACAGACCCCTACAATGAGCAGTTCTTC.

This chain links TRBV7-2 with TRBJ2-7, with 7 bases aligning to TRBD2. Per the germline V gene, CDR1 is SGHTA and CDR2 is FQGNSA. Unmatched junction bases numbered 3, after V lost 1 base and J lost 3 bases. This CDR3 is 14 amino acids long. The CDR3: CASSLDGRGYEQYF. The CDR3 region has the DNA TGTGCCAGCAGCTTAGATGGGAGGGGCTACGAGCAGTACTTC.

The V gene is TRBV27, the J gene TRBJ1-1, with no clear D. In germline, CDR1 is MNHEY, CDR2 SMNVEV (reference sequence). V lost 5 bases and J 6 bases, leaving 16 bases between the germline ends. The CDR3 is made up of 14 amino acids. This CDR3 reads CASSLRTVNAEAFF. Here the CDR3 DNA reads TGTGCCAGCAGTCTTAGGACGGTAAACGCTGAAGCTTTCTTT.

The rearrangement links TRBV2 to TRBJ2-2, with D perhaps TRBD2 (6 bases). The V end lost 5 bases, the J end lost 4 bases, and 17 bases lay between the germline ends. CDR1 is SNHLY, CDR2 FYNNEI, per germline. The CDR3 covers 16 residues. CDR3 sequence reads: CASSLIGGPSTGELFF. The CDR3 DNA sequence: TGTGCCAGCAGTCTAATCGGAGGGCCAAGCACCGGGGAGCTGTTTTTT.

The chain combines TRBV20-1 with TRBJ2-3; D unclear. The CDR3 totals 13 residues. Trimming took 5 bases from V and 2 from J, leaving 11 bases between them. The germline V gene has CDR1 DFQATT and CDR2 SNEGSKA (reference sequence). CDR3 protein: CSAFDKVTDTQYF. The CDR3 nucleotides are TGCAGTGCTTTTGATAAAGTCACAGATACGCAGTATTTT.

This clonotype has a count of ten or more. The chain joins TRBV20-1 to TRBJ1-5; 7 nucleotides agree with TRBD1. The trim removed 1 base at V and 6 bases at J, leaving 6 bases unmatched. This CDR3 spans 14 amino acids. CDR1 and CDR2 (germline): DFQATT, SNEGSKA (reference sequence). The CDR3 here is CSARGQGLGQPQHF. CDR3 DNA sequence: TGCAGTGCTAGAGGACAGGGTTTGGGTCAGCCCCAGCATTTT.

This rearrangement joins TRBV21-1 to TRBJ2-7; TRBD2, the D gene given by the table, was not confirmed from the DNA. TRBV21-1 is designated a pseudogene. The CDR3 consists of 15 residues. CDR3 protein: CASSTTSGSPYEQYV. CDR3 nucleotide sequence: TGTGCCAGCAGCACCACTAGCGGGAGTCCCTACGAGCAGTACGTC.

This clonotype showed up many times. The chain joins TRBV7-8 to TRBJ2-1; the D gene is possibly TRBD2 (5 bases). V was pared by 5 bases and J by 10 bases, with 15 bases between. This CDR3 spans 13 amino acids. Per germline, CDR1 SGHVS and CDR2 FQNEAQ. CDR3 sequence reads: CASSLGGSGEQFF. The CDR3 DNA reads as TGTGCCAGCAGCCTAGGTGGGTCGGGGGAGCAGTTCTTC.

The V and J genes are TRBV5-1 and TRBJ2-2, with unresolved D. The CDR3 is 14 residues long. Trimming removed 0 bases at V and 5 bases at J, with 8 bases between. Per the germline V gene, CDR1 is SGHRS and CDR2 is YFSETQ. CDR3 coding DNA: TGCGCCAGCAGCTTGGATCCGATAACCGGGGAGCTGTTTTTT. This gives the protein CASSLDPITGELFF. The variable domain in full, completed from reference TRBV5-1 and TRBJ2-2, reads KAGVTQTPRYLIKTRGQQVTLSCSPISGHRSVSWYQQTPGQGLQFLFEYFSETQRNKGNFPGRFSGRQFSNSRSEMNVSTLELGDSALYLCASSLDPITGELFFGEGSRLTVL.

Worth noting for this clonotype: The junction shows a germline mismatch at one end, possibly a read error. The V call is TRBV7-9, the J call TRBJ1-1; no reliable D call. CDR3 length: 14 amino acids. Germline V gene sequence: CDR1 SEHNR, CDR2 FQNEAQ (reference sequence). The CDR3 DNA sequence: TGTGCCAGCGGCTTGGGTCCTGGGAACACTGAAGCTTTCTTT. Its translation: CASGLGPGNTEAFF.

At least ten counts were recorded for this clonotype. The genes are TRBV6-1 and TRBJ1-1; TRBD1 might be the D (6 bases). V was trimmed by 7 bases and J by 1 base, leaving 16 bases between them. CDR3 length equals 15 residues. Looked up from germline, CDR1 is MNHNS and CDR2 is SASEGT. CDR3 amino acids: CASTQGSIWNTEAFF. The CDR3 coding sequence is TGTGCCAGCACACAGGGTTCTATATGGAACACTGAAGCTTTCTTT.

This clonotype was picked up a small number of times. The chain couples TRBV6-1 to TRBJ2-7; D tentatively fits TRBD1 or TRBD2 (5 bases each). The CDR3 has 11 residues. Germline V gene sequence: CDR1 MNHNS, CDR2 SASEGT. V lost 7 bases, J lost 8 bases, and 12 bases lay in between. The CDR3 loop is CASNLGVKQYV. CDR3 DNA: TGTGCCAGCAACTTGGGGGTAAAGCAGTACGTC.

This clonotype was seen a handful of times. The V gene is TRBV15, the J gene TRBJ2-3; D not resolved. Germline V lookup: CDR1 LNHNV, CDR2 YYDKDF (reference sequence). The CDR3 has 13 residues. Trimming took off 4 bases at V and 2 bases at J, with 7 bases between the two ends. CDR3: CATSKELTDTQYF. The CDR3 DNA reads TGTGCCACCAGCAAAGAACTCACAGATACGCAGTATTTT.

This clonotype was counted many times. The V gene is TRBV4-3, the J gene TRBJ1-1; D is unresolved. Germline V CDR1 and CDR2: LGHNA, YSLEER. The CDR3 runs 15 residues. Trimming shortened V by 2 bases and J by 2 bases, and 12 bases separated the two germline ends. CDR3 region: CASSQYPGLNTEAFF. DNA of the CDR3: TGCGCCAGCAGCCAATATCCCGGGCTTAACACTGAAGCTTTCTTT.

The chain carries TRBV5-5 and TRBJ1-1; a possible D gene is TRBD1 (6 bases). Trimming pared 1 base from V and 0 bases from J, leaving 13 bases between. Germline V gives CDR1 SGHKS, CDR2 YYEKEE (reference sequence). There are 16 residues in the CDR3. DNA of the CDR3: TGTGCCAGCAGCTTGTTTACAGGGTATTTGAACACTGAAGCTTTCTTT. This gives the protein CASSLFTGYLNTEAFF.

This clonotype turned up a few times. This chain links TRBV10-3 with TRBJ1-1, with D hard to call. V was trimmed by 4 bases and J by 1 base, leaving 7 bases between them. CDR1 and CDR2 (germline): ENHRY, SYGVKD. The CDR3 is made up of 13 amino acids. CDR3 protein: CAISVGQNTEAFF. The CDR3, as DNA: TGTGCCATCAGTGTCGGCCAGAACACTGAAGCTTTCTTT.